The entry below gives a single T cell receptor (beta chain) sequence along with its context. The treatment is: oral pan-JAK inhibitor, 5-10 mg twice daily. V lost 1 base, J lost 3 bases, and 6 bases lay in between. The CDR3 is 13 residues long. CDR1 SGHTA and CDR2 FQGNSA come from the germline V gene. The sample belongs to a study of CD8+ T cells in alopecia areata. RNA extraction and reverse transcription yielded cDNA as sequencing template. TCRdb's table, derived via immunoSEQ multiplex PCR, lists solely in-frame clones and lacks some. The sample includes around 200,000 clones, 45% to 65% of them seen just once.

Sequences were derived from CD4+ T cells sorted from blood, sampled at week 4, from a patient treated with tofacitinib. The chain combines TRBV7-2 with TRBJ2-5; no firm D call. The clonotype was recovered from a human donor with alopecia areata. In DNA, the CDR3 is TGTGCCAGCAGCTTAGTAGCAGAAGAGACCCAGTACTTC. It translates to CASSLVAEETQYF. Combining the CDR3 with reference TRBV7-2 and TRBJ2-5 gives the whole variable domain GAGVSQSPSNKVTEKGKDVELRCDPISGHTALYWYRQSLGQGLEFLIYFQGNSAPDKSGLPSDRFSAERTGGSVSTLTIQRTQQEDSAVYLCASSLVAEETQYFGPGTRLLVL.